The 7 T cell receptor beta chains below all came from one sample that was sequenced in a study of response to subunit inactivated influenza vaccine. MiXCR, applied by TCRdb to the RT-PCR reads, yields one record per CDR3 protein. This sample has roughly 670,000 distinct CDR3 sequences; approximately 15% occur once, and the top ten carry 7.5% to 8%. Sequences were derived from PBMCs from blood, sampled 14 days before vaccination. The source is a middle-aged man who received an inactivated influenza vaccine.

This clonotype showed up many times. The J gene is TRBJ2-7, the V gene TRBV2; 9 bases match TRBD1. The germline V gene encodes CDR1 SNHLY and CDR2 FYNNEI. The CDR3 covers 14 residues. The ends lost 6 bases at V and 5 bases at J; junction bases unmatched: 8. CDR3 nucleotide sequence: TGTGCCAGCAGCCGTGGGGACAGGGTGGACGAGCAGTACTTC. This sequence encodes CASSRGDRVDEQYF.

The chain employs TRBV7-3 and TRBJ2-3; 7 bases map to TRBD1. CDR3 length equals 15 residues. Per germline, CDR1 SGHTA and CDR2 FQGTGA. V shed 0 bases and J 2 bases; nucleotides not matched to a gene: 2. Here the CDR3 reads CASSLTDRDTDTQYF. The CDR3 DNA sequence: TGTGCCAGCAGCTTAACCGACAGGGACACAGATACGCAGTATTTT.

This clonotype was picked up a small number of times. The V and J genes are TRBV6-5 and TRBJ2-2, with 15 nucleotides matching TRBD2. The germline V gene encodes CDR1 MNHEY and CDR2 SVGAGI. After removal of 4 bases from V and 6 bases from J, the junction contained 3 bases not matched to a gene. The CDR3 spans 16 residues. The DNA of the CDR3 is TGTGCCAGCAGTTCCGGACTAGCGGGAGGGCCCGGGGAGCTGTTTTTT. Its protein is CASSSGLAGGPGELFF.

The chain is built from TRBV12-3 or TRBV12-4 and TRBJ2-7, with D possibly TRBD1 on 5 matching bases. Trimming cost V 6 bases and J 0 bases, with 12 bases left between them. CDR3 size: 14 residues. This chain's CDR3 is CASRESGSSYEQYF. CDR3 in DNA: TGTGCCAGCAGAGAATCAGGGTCCTCCTACGAGCAGTACTTC.

This chain joins TRBV7-2 and TRBJ1-3, with a tentative D call TRBD1 (6 bases). Trimming pared 5 bases from V and 4 bases from J, leaving 21 bases between. The germline V gene has CDR1 SGHTA and CDR2 FQGNSA. There are 17 residues in the CDR3. The CDR3 DNA reads TGTGCCAGCAGCCATTCAGACAGGCCTCCGCCCGGAAACACCATATATTTT. Its protein is CASSHSDRPPPGNTIYF.

This clonotype was detected a few times. This chain joins TRBV28 and TRBJ2-7; 10 bases are a match to TRBD1. In germline, CDR1 is MDHEN, CDR2 SYDVKM. With V trimmed by 7 bases and J by 4 bases, 7 bases remained unmatched. The CDR3 covers 14 residues. CDR3 in DNA: TGTGCCAGCAAAATGGGACAGGGGTTGTACGAGCAGTACTTC. It specifies CASKMGQGLYEQYF.

This clonotype came up a few times. The chain recombines TRBV10-3 with TRBJ2-5; D is perhaps TRBD2 (6 bases). V lost 4 bases to trimming and J lost 2 bases, with 8 bases between them. The CDR3 is made up of 13 amino acids. Germline V lookup: CDR1 ENHRY, CDR2 SYGVKD. This chain's CDR3 is CAISGGEQETQYF. CDR3 in DNA: TGTGCCATCAGTGGCGGGGAGCAAGAGACCCAGTACTTC.